This T cell receptor (beta chain) derives from a study of blood T cell repertoires in COVID-19. Looking at the study overall: Sites in the United States, Italy and Spain provided acute and convalescent COVID-19 samples. T cells, B-cell-depleted T cells, or PBMCs supplied cDNA or gDNA.

The CDR3 is made up of 15 amino acids. The junction had 2 bases not matched to a gene; V was cut back by 2 bases and J by 3 bases. Germline V gives CDR1 SGHVS, CDR2 FNYEAQ. In the authors' workflow: Amplification with reference gene primers provided the estimates of nucleated cell counts. Data came from immunoSEQ multiplex PCR; TCRdb stores just in-frame clones and leaves some out. The DNA was the basis for D and trimming; V, J and clone size are from that table. The repertoire holds about 120,000 clones, with 85% as singletons. The specimen sequenced was peripheral blood. The genes are TRBV7-6 and TRBJ1-2; TRBD1 matches at 11 bases. The sequence was obtained from a human donor in a cohort sampled during active COVID-19. The CDR3 DNA reads as TGTGCCAGCAGCTTATGGACAGGGGGCGACTATGGCTACACCTTC. Its protein is CASSLWTGGDYGYTF.